Listed here is a single T cell receptor beta chain. What it binds is unknown. These data belong to a study of neurological immune-mediated disorders. Study-level findings and limits: Across subjects, expanded clones had no CDR3 amino acid sequences in common, pointing to private repertoires in all groups.

The unsorted libraries were produced from 2 million PBMCs held at -80 C. The making of cDNA relied on 5'RACE with 10-nucleotide random UMIs. TCRdb reprocessed the 5' RACE reads with MiXCR, giving one entry per CDR3 protein. The table lists about 66,000 distinct CDR3 sequences, 3.9% of them singletons. The origin of this receptor is a man under 40 with multiple sclerosis. The material sequenced was PBMCs.

The CDR3 bases are TGTGCCAGCAGCTTAACGGGGGTGAATGAAAAACTGTTTTTT. Its translation is CASSLTGVNEKLFF. The chain has TRBV7-9 and TRBJ1-4; TRBD1 might be the D (5 bases). The CDR3 is made up of 14 amino acids. The germline V gene has CDR1 SEHNR and CDR2 FQNEAQ (reference sequence). Trimming pared 2 bases from V and 5 bases from J, leaving 9 bases between.